The 22 T cell receptor beta chains listed next were all sequenced from one sample in a study of blood T cell repertoires in COVID-19. TCRdb's table, derived via immunoSEQ multiplex PCR, lists solely in-frame clones and lacks some. The repertoire has over 45,000 clones, around 81% of them found once; the top ten carry roughly 6.7%. The sequenced sample was peripheral blood. The source of these receptors is a man aged 55-75 years with acute or convalescent COVID-19.

The count of this clone is one. The J gene is TRBJ2-7, the V gene TRBV3-1 (or the pseudogene TRBV3-2), with D unresolved. Germline V CDR1 and CDR2: LGHDT, YNNKEL (reference sequence). Trimming cost V 0 bases and J 7 bases, with 7 bases left between them. This CDR3 spans 12 amino acids. CDR3 sequence reads: CASSQDRREQYF. The CDR3 DNA reads TGTGCCAGCAGCCAAGACCGGCGGGAGCAGTACTTC.

The chain employs TRBV9 and TRBJ2-3; 8 nucleotides align to TRBD1. Germline V gene lookup returns CDR1 SGDLS and CDR2 YYNGEE. V gave up 4 bases and J gave up 11 bases; unmatched junction bases: 18. CDR3 length: 16 residues. In DNA, the CDR3 is TGTGCCAGCAGCACCACCCCCAGGGGGCGTGGGGGTGAGCAGTATTTT. It codes for CASSTTPRGRGGEQYF.

The V call is TRBV7-8, the J call TRBJ1-3; D ambiguous. CDR1 and CDR2 (germline): SGHVS, FQNEAQ. This CDR3 is 15 amino acids long. Trimming took off 1 base at V and 1 base at J, with 8 bases between the two ends. Here the CDR3 DNA reads TGTGCCAGCAGCTTAGGGTTGGCTTCTGGAAACACCATATATTTT. It specifies CASSLGLASGNTIYF.

This clone appeared once. The chain is built from TRBV7-9 and TRBJ1-1, with 9 positions matching TRBD1. CDR1 and CDR2 from the germline V gene are SEHNR and FQNEAQ (reference sequence). CDR3 length: 14 residues. V trimming: 5 bases; J trimming: 4 bases; junction bases outside the gene matches: 5. In DNA, the CDR3 is TGTGCCAGCAGCCGACAGGGGGGTATCACTGAAGCTTTCTTT. Encoded protein: CASSRQGGITEAFF. The full variable domain, completed using reference TRBV7-9 and TRBJ1-1, is DTGVSQNPRHKITKRGQNVTFRCDPISEHNRLYWYRQTLGQGPEFLTYFQNEAQLEKSRLLSDRFSAERPKGSFSTLEIQRTEQGDSAMYLCASSRQGGITEAFFGQGTRLTVV.

V and J are TRBV29-1 and TRBJ2-7, with 10 bases identical to TRBD1. After removal of 3 bases from V and 2 bases from J, the junction contained 7 bases not matched to a gene. Germline CDR1 is SQVTM and CDR2 is ANQGSEA. The CDR3 runs to 15 residues. The CDR3 coding sequence is TGCAGCGTTGAGGGGGACAGGGGCGATCCCTACGAGCAGTACTTC. This codes for CSVEGDRGDPYEQYF.

This chain uses TRBV28 with TRBJ2-1, with D possibly being TRBD1 (5 bases). This CDR3 is 14 amino acids long. Trimming took off 10 bases at V and 9 bases at J, with 22 bases between the two ends. Germline V gene lookup returns CDR1 MDHEN and CDR2 SYDVKM. The CDR3: CATTRAPARGEQFF. The CDR3, as DNA: TGTGCCACCACCAGGGCTCCTGCACGAGGTGAGCAGTTCTTC.

The chain combines TRBV14 with TRBJ1-3; tentative D call: TRBD1 (5 bases). Germline V lookup: CDR1 SGHDN, CDR2 FVKESK. The CDR3 consists of 15 residues. Trimming left V 4 bases short and J 2 bases short, with 12 bases between. CDR3: CASSLNRNPGNTIYF. The CDR3 DNA follows: TGTGCCAGCAGCCTCAACAGGAATCCTGGAAACACCATATATTTT.

The chain links TRBV30 to TRBJ2-5; the D gene is possibly TRBD1 (5 bases). CDR3 length: 13 residues. Trimming pared 0 bases from V and 7 bases from J, leaving 12 bases between. The germline gives CDR1 GTSNPN, CDR2 SVGIG (reference sequence). The CDR3 nucleotides read TGTGCCTGGAGTGTACAGGTCCTGGGGACCCAGTACTTC. This encodes CAWSVQVLGTQYF.

The genes are TRBV5-1 and TRBJ2-3; 11 bases map to TRBD2. This CDR3 has 15 residues. Germline CDR1 and CDR2: SGHRS and YFSETQ. The J segment lost 4 bases and the V segment lost 5 bases, leaving 6 bases of the junction unmatched. Here the CDR3 DNA reads TGCGCCAGCAGGGCAACTAGCGGGGGAGCAGATACGCAGTATTTT. Translating gives CASRATSGGADTQYF.

The chain combines TRBV19 with TRBJ2-1; TRBD1 matches at 11 bases. The CDR3 is made up of 15 amino acids. Germline CDR1 and CDR2: LNHDA and SQIVND (reference sequence). V shed 6 bases, J shed 1 base, and the junction held 2 bases outside the gene matches. CDR3: CASRRDRGSYNEQFF. For the CDR3, the DNA is TGTGCCAGTAGGCGGGACAGGGGGTCCTACAATGAGCAGTTCTTC. The whole variable domain, filled in from reference TRBV19 and TRBJ2-1, reads DGGITQSPKYLFRKEGQNVTLSCEQNLNHDAMYWYRQDPGQGLRLIYYSQIVNDFQKGDIAEGYSVSREKKESFPLTVTSAQKNPTAFYLCASRRDRGSYNEQFFGPGTRLTVL.

This rearrangement joins TRBV9 to TRBJ1-1, with D maybe TRBD1 (6 bases). The V and J ends lost 1 base and 4 bases respectively, with 8 bases between them. Per germline, CDR1 SGDLS and CDR2 YYNGEE. The CDR3 has 13 amino acids. CDR3 amino acids: CASSVKGGTEAFF. The CDR3, as DNA: TGTGCCAGCAGCGTAAAAGGGGGCACTGAAGCTTTCTTT.

The chain carries TRBV27 and TRBJ1-5; a weak D match, TRBD1 (6 bases). This CDR3 is built from 16 residues. V was shortened by 2 bases and J by 5 bases, with 16 bases between the two germline ends. The germline V gene encodes CDR1 MNHEY and CDR2 SMNVEV (reference sequence). The CDR3 DNA reads as TGTGCCAGCAGTTTAATTCCCACAGGGAGCCATCAGCCCCAGCATTTT. Translated: CASSLIPTGSHQPQHF.

This clone was seen only a few times. The V and J genes are TRBV5-4 and TRBJ1-3, with D maybe TRBD1 (5 bases). Germline V gene lookup returns CDR1 SGHNT and CDR2 YYREEE (reference sequence). Trimming pared 3 bases from V and 4 bases from J, leaving 14 bases between. There are 15 residues in the CDR3. The CDR3 coding sequence is TGTGCCAGCAGCTCCCAAGGGCAGGGAGGAAACACCATATATTTT. It specifies CASSSQGQGGNTIYF.

This clone showed up just once. CDR3 sequence: CASSGGGYGYTF. The CDR3 nucleotides are TGTGCCAGCAGCGGGGGCGGCTATGGCTACACCTTC. J is TRBJ1-2 and V is TRBV7-2; perhaps TRBD1 as D (6 bases). This CDR3 contains 12 residues. Germline loops: CDR1 SGHTA, CDR2 FQGNSA. Between the trimmed V and J ends, which lost 5 bases and 4 bases, there was a span of 8 bases.

This clone occurred a few times. In DNA form, the CDR3 reads TGTGCCAGCAGCCCCCACAGCCAGAGAGCAGAGACCCAGTACTTC. Its translation: CASSPHSQRAETQYF. This chain uses TRBV9 with TRBJ2-5; D is unclear. Germline V gene data show CDR1 as SGDLS and CDR2 as YYNGEE. This CDR3 comprises 15 residues. The ends were cut back, 4 bases at V and 4 bases at J, with 17 bases in the middle. The variable domain in full, completed from reference TRBV9 and TRBJ2-5, reads DSGVTQTPKHLITATGQRVTLRCSPRSGDLSVYWYQQSLDQGLQFLIQYYNGEERAKGNILERFSAQQFPDLHSELNLSSLELGDSALYFCASSPHSQRAETQYFGPGTRLLVL.

The chain joins TRBV5-1 to TRBJ2-5, with TRBD2 identical over 11 bases. After removal of 6 bases from V and 3 bases from J, the junction contained 1 base not matched to a gene. Germline V gene lookup returns CDR1 SGHRS and CDR2 YFSETQ. The CDR3 consists of 13 residues. This CDR3 reads CASKLAGEETQYF. CDR3 bases: TGCGCCAGCAAACTAGCGGGGGAAGAGACCCAGTACTTC.

The chain couples TRBV7-9 to TRBJ2-3, with a possible D match to TRBD1 (6 bases). The CDR3 consists of 18 residues. V dropped 0 bases and J dropped 2 bases, with 18 bases sitting between them. Germline CDR1 SEHNR, CDR2 FQNEAQ (reference sequence). CDR3 DNA: TGTGCCAGCAGCTTAGCGGGGGCCGGCGCCAGATCCACAGATACGCAGTATTTT. Its translation: CASSLAGAGARSTDTQYF.

This chain links TRBV19 with TRBJ1-5, with D unclear. CDR3 length: 15 residues. Deletions cut 6 bases from V and 1 base from J, with 13 bases between. Germline V lookup: CDR1 LNHDA, CDR2 SQIVND (reference sequence). The CDR3 protein is CASSPSEGSNQPQHF. For the CDR3, the DNA is TGTGCCAGTAGCCCCTCCGAGGGCAGCAATCAGCCCCAGCATTTT.

This clone was picked up one time. The chain links TRBV2 to TRBJ2-1, with 11 positions matching TRBD2. J gave up 5 bases and V 0 bases, and 6 bases lay outside the gene matches. In germline, CDR1 is SNHLY, CDR2 FYNNEI. This CDR3 is built from 17 residues. CDR3 region: CASSEALAGAWNNEQFF. In nucleotides, the CDR3 is TGTGCCAGCAGTGAAGCACTAGCGGGGGCGTGGAACAATGAGCAGTTCTTC.

This clone appeared a single time. The rearrangement joins TRBV5-1 to TRBJ2-7; 12 bases match TRBD1. Germline loops: CDR1 SGHRS, CDR2 YFSETQ. CDR3 length: 15 residues. V was pared by 2 bases and J by 4 bases, with 4 bases of the junction left unmatched. The DNA for the CDR3 is TGCGCCAGCAGCTTAGGGACAGGGGGCGAGTACGAGCAGTACTTC. Its protein is CASSLGTGGEYEQYF. The full variable domain, rest sourced from reference TRBV5-1 and TRBJ2-7, is KAGVTQTPRYLIKTRGQQVTLSCSPISGHRSVSWYQQTPGQGLQFLFEYFSETQRNKGNFPGRFSGRQFSNSRSEMNVSTLELGDSALYLCASSLGTGGEYEQYFGPGTRLTVT.

The V and J genes are TRBV11-3 and TRBJ2-3, with D perhaps TRBD2 (6 bases). CDR1 is SGHNT and CDR2 is YENEEA in the germline V gene. The CDR3 runs 14 residues. The V end was cut by 5 bases, the J end by 4 bases, with 13 bases between. The CDR3 DNA reads as TGTGCCAGCAGCCCACTGGGGGGTTCAGATACGCAGTATTTT. Its translation: CASSPLGGSDTQYF.

This chain uses TRBV9 with TRBJ1-3; perhaps TRBD1 as D (5 bases). V lost 0 bases, J lost 2 bases, and 9 bases lay in between. CDR1 and CDR2 (germline): SGDLS, YYNGEE. CDR3 length: 15 amino acids. The CDR3 coding sequence is TGTGCCAGCAGCGTAGGGTCCAGGGCTGGAAACACCATATATTTT. Protein product: CASSVGSRAGNTIYF. The complete variable domain, with remaining parts taken from reference TRBV9 and TRBJ1-3, reads DSGVTQTPKHLITATGQRVTLRCSPRSGDLSVYWYQQSLDQGLQFLIQYYNGEERAKGNILERFSAQQFPDLHSELNLSSLELGDSALYFCASSVGSRAGNTIYFGEGSWLTVV.